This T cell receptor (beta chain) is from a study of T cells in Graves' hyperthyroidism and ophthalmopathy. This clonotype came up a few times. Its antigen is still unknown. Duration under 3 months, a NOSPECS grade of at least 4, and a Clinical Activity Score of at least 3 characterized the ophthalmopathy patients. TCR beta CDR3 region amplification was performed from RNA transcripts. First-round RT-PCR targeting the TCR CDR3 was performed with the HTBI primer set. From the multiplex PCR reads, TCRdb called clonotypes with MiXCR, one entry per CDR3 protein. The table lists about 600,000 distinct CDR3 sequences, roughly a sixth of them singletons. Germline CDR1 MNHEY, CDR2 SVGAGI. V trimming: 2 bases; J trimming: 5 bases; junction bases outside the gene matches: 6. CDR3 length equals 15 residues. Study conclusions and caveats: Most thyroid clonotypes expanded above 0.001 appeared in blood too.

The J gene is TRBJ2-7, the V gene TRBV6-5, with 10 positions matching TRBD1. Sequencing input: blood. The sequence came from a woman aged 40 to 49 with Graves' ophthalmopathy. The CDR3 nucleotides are TGTGCCAGCAGTTACGACCGGGACAGGGGCCACGAGCAGTACTTC. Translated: CASSYDRDRGHEQYF.